This TCR beta chain was recovered during a study of shared clonotypes between healthy human individuals. Comment on this clone: Its matching antigen is unknown. The conserved closing phenylalanine or tryptophan is absent in this CDR3, likely reflecting a read error. The DNA is omitted, as the CDR3 cannot be located on it reliably, and the CDR3 follows TCRdb's listing.

CDR1 is SGHTS, CDR2 YDEGEE, per germline. 12 amino acids form the CDR3, both terminal residues included. Genomic DNA of each subset was evenly split across several immunoSEQ plates. Sequencing used immunoSEQ multiplex PCR; TCRdb keeps in-frame clones, though not all of them. The sample records millions of clones, approximately 92% being singletons. Caucasian adults living in Nashville, Tennessee, provided all samples. Regarding the study as a whole: Incompleteness in sorted-subset sequencing, despite large depth, was shown by rarefaction. It was observed that roughly 5.1% of naive CD4 clonotypes were shared across a handful of donors.

The material sequenced was naive CD4+ T cells sorted from blood. Subset noted: CD45RA+ positively selected. This receptor was identified in a man aged 18 to 30 in good health. This chain joins TRBV5-8 and TRBJ2-7; the D call of TRBD1 is as the table states it, not checked on the DNA. Here the CDR3 reads CASSLGQRPLRL.